Sequencing of this TCR beta chain was carried out in a study of cytomegalovirus exposure and HLA in healthy donors. PCR was performed using 60 Vbeta and 13 Jbeta primers. Clones were read by immunoSEQ multiplex PCR, and TCRdb kept only the in-frame ones, dropping some. This sample's table has tens of thousands of clones. V dropped 4 bases and J dropped 5 bases, with 5 bases sitting between them. Looked up from germline, CDR1 is MNHNY and CDR2 is SVGAGI (reference sequence). The CDR3 has 11 amino acids. The receptor was derived from a male donor in good health and CMV-seronegative. Sequenced material: PBMCs. The chain carries TRBV6-6 and TRBJ1-1, with D unclear. In DNA, the CDR3 is TGTGCCAGCAGTTGGGAGACTGAAGCTTTCTTT. It translates to CASSWETEAFF.